This T cell receptor (beta chain) was profiled in a study of CD8 T cells in Susac syndrome. Sequencing of TCR beta was undertaken in CD8+ and CD4+ T cells derived from blood. RNA in amounts of roughly 0.45 to 1 ug was reverse transcribed with random hexamers. Amplification of the TCR beta CDR3 was carried out by immunoSEQ multiplex PCR, which spanned a total of 54 Vbeta and 13 Jbeta segments. Via MiXCR, TCRdb re-called the immunoSEQ multiplex PCR reads, giving one row per CDR3 protein. Among fewer than 200,000 distinct CDR3 sequences listed, around 96% were seen once. The germline gives CDR1 GTSNPN, CDR2 SVGIG (reference sequence). Trimming shortened V by 5 bases and J by 10 bases, and 12 bases separated the two germline ends. The CDR3 covers 11 residues.

This clonotype originated in a human donor in good health. The chain employs TRBV30 and TRBJ2-1; D is ambiguous. Material for sequencing was CD4+ T cells from PBMCs. CDR3 amino acids: CAWRIRTEQFF. In DNA form, the CDR3 reads TGTGCCTGGCGTATCAGGACCGAGCAGTTCTTC.